Listed below are T cell receptor beta chains from one sample, sequenced in a study of identical twins. A single record per CDR3 protein comes from TCRdb applying MiXCR to the 5' RACE reads. Among 350,000 to 400,000 distinct CDR3 sequences listed, roughly 9% were seen once. Sequenced sample: naive T cells sorted from blood. These TCRs come from a woman aged 45-60 years in good health. Each CDR3 is given with its conserved first and last residue. The order of the fields is D gene, J gene, V gene, CDR3 protein. A D gene is named only where the DNA matches it firmly.

TRBD1 | TRBJ1-5 | TRBV12-3/TRBV12-4 | CASTLGTGNQPQHF
- | TRBJ1-1 | TRBV19 | CASSIGGVVTEAFF
- | TRBJ2-1 | TRBV12-3/TRBV12-4 | CASRGGGPSEQFF
- | TRBJ2-3 | TRBV29-1 | CSSEEWQARDTQYF
- | TRBJ2-1 | TRBV20-1 | CSASREGGDEQFF
- | TRBJ2-3 | TRBV5-1 | CASSFEGRSTDTQYF
- | TRBJ2-5 | TRBV7-8 | CASSLEFETQYF
TRBD2 | TRBJ2-3 | TRBV9 | CASSPRLARRTDTQYF
- | TRBJ2-1 | TRBV13 | CASSVAGGDEYNEQFF
- | TRBJ2-3 | TRBV20-1 | CSAPPSSDRQYF
- | TRBJ2-1 | TRBV6-7 | CASTKKEQSYNEQFF
TRBD2 | TRBJ2-3 | TRBV20-1 | CSALPSGGGEPDTQYF
- | TRBJ1-5 | TRBV6-5 | CASTPGLSSNQPQHF
- | TRBJ2-2 | TRBV27 | CASNRPGAGGELFF
TRBD1 | TRBJ1-1 | TRBV5-1 | CASSFWTGVTEAFF
- | TRBJ2-3 | TRBV12-5 | CASGLVGVDTQYF
TRBD1 | TRBJ1-2 | TRBV29-1 | CSVLDRGNYGYTF
TRBD2 | TRBJ2-3 | TRBV4-1 | CASSQGETSGLTDTQYF
TRBD1 | TRBJ1-2 | TRBV12-3/TRBV12-4 | CASSFSGGINYGYTF
- | TRBJ2-1 | TRBV29-1 | CSVGPGTEQFF
- | TRBJ2-5 | TRBV9 | CASSYGGTGLEAQYF
- | TRBJ1-2 | TRBV5-1 | CASSLAVAGPNYGYTF